This TCR beta chain was found in a study of blood T cell repertoires in COVID-19. Across the whole study: The analysed material was cDNA or gDNA that came from T cells, B-cell-depleted T cells, or PBMCs.

Source study methods: Estimation of nucleated cell counts relied on the amplification of reference gene primers. Using immunoSEQ multiplex PCR, the repertoire was profiled, and TCRdb retains in-frame clones only, with some absent. V, J and clone size derive from that table, while D and trimming were established from the DNA sequence. The table shows about 200,000 clones, with around nine tenths occurring only once. Material for sequencing was peripheral blood. This receptor was taken from a man aged 18-30 years with active or convalescent COVID-19.

The CDR3 spells CASSVGTSGPQETQYF. The CDR3 DNA reads as TGTGCCAGCAGCGTCGGGACTAGCGGACCCCAAGAGACCCAGTACTTC. The chain couples TRBV9 to TRBJ2-5; 11 bases map to TRBD2. CDR3 length equals 16 residues. From germline, CDR1 is SGDLS and CDR2 YYNGEE. V trimming: 2 bases; J trimming: 1 base; junction bases outside the gene matches: 4.